This TCR beta chain originates from a study of T cells expressing NK-cell markers. No DNA is given; TCRdb re-called the 5' RACE reads and lists each CDR3 protein once. The sample holds almost 450,000 distinct CDR3 sequences. The CDR3 has 17 amino acids. The V gene's germline CDR1 is MNHNS and CDR2 SASEGT. The rearrangement links TRBV6-1 to TRBJ1-4. The clonotype was recovered from a woman between 18 and 69 years old in good health. Material for sequencing was blood T cells: a sorted CD56 or NKG2C T cell subset, CD4+ or CD8+ T cells, or bulk PBMC T cells (not recorded which). CDR3 in amino acids: CASSELRYSRRDEKLFF.